This T cell receptor (beta chain) is from a study of blood T cell repertoires in COVID-19. Across the whole study: The United States, Italy and Spain supplied acute and convalescent COVID-19 samples.

Participants, 18 to 89 years old, spanned around 25 US areas. Clinical histories supplied by participants themselves formed the basis of cohort assignment. In Cohort 3, a recovered donor had either two negative PCRs, clearance, or symptom resolution. The trim removed 4 bases at V and 4 bases at J, leaving 3 bases unmatched. CDR3 length: 15 residues. Germline V gene data show CDR1 as LGHNA and CDR2 as YSLEER. Only in-frame clones appear in the TCRdb table, and some are missing; sequencing was by immunoSEQ multiplex PCR. Among 200,000 to 250,000 clones, around 86% were seen once, and the ten largest hold roughly 2%.

The rearrangement links TRBV4-3 to TRBJ2-7; the match to TRBD2 covers 14 bases. This clonotype was sampled from a woman between 45 and 65 years old who had recovered from COVID-19. The sample consisted of PBMCs or T cells enriched from blood (not recorded which). CDR3 in amino acids: CASSPGLAGAYEQYF. In nucleotides, the CDR3 is TGCGCCAGCAGCCCGGGACTAGCGGGAGCTTACGAGCAGTACTTC.